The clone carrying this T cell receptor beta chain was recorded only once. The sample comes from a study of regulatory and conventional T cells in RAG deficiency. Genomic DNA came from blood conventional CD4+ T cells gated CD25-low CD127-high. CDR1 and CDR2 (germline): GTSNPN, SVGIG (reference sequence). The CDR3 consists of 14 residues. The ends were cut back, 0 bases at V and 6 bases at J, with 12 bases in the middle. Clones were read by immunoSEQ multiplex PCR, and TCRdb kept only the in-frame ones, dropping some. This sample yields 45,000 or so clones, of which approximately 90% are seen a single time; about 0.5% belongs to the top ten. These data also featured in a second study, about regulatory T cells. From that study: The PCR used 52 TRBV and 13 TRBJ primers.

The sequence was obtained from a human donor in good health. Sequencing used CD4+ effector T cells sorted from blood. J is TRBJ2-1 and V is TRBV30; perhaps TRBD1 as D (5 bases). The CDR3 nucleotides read TGTGCCTGGAGTGTAGACAGCTATGTCAATGAGCAGTTCTTC. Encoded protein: CAWSVDSYVNEQFF.